A single sample is the source of the 21 T cell receptor beta chains below, sequenced in a study of CXCR3-negative and CXCR3-positive naive CD8 T cells. Carrying UMI labels, the TRB cDNA libraries were prepared through 5' RACE. TCRdb re-called the 5' RACE reads; every CDR3 protein appears as one record, without DNA. This repertoire includes approximately 66,000 distinct CDR3 sequences. The sequenced sample was naive CXCR3- CD8+ T cells from blood. Subset meaning: CD45RO-CCR7+CD27+CD95- naive CD8+ T cells lacking CXCR3 (TNR3-). The receptors come from a human donor in good health. Some clones in this sample may be carry-over from other donors' samples.

The V call is TRBV5-1, the J call TRBJ1-1; no DNA is available, so the TRBD1 call from TCRdb remains unchecked. The CDR3 runs to 15 residues. The germline gives CDR1 SGHRS, CDR2 YFSETQ. The CDR3 loop reads CASSLYRELDTEAFF.

The chain links TRBV27 to TRBJ2-7; the TCRdb call, TRBD2, lacks DNA for checking. Per the germline V gene, CDR1 is MNHEY and CDR2 is SMNVEV (reference sequence). CDR3 length equals 15 residues. The CDR3 sequence is CASSSLVRRVYEQYF.

The chain joins TRBV7-8 to TRBJ2-3; without DNA, the TCRdb call of TRBD1 cannot be checked. CDR1 and CDR2 (germline): SGHVS, FQNEAQ. This CDR3 region has 17 residues. The CDR3: CASSLASRGSRTDTQYF.

V gene TRBV5-1 combines with J gene TRBJ2-7. The germline V gene has CDR1 SGHRS and CDR2 YFSETQ. The CDR3 totals 11 residues. The CDR3 here is CASSPHYEQYF.

V and J are TRBV6-5 and TRBJ1-5; TCRdb calls TRBD1, which cannot be checked without DNA. Per the germline V gene, CDR1 is MNHEY and CDR2 is SVGAGI. The CDR3 consists of 15 residues. The CDR3 loop is CASRIGQGRNQPQHF.

The genes are TRBV6-5 and TRBJ2-5; as DNA is missing, the TRBD1 call by TCRdb cannot be tested. This CDR3 contains 14 residues. The germline gives CDR1 MNHEY, CDR2 SVGAGI. The CDR3 spells CASRPGAYQETQYF.

This chain links TRBV6-5 with TRBJ2-1. From germline, CDR1 is MNHEY and CDR2 SVGAGI. The CDR3 totals 14 residues. Here the CDR3 reads CASSYAIGYNEQFF.

V and J are TRBV29-1 and TRBJ2-7; as DNA is missing, the TRBD1 call by TCRdb cannot be tested. The length of the CDR3 is 12 residues. Germline loops: CDR1 SQVTM, CDR2 ANQGSEA. This CDR3 is CSVEGTGVEQYF.

The chain carries TRBV9 and TRBJ1-5; the D call from TCRdb, TRBD1, cannot be confirmed without DNA. The germline V gene has CDR1 SGDLS and CDR2 YYNGEE. This CDR3 region has 15 residues. CDR3: CASSVGGKGNQPQHF. The full variable domain, rest sourced from reference TRBV9 and TRBJ1-5, is DSGVTQTPKHLITATGQRVTLRCSPRSGDLSVYWYQQSLDQGLQFLIQYYNGEERAKGNILERFSAQQFPDLHSELNLSSLELGDSALYFCASSVGGKGNQPQHFGDGTRLSIL.

Its frequency marks this clonotype as medium-sized (0.01 to 0.1%). The chain has TRBV4-3 and TRBJ2-3; TCRdb indicates TRBD2, and absent DNA this call remains unverified. CDR3 length: 16 residues. Germline CDR1 and CDR2: LGHNA and YSLEER. CDR3 protein: CASSQWTSGGAGTQYF.

The V gene is TRBV6-6, the J gene TRBJ2-7. Per germline, CDR1 MNHNY and CDR2 SVGAGI (reference sequence). The CDR3 loop spans 14 amino acids. CDR3: CASSYMGSSYEQYF.

CDR3 protein: CASSLGWTSGKETQYF. The chain combines TRBV7-2 with TRBJ2-5; the D call of TRBD2 rests on TCRdb alone, since no DNA is present to check it. The germline V gene has CDR1 SGHTA and CDR2 FQGNSA. There are 16 residues in the CDR3. The full variable domain, its missing parts supplied by reference TRBV7-2 and TRBJ2-5, is GAGVSQSPSNKVTEKGKDVELRCDPISGHTALYWYRQSLGQGLEFLIYFQGNSAPDKSGLPSDRFSAERTGGSVSTLTIQRTQQEDSAVYLCASSLGWTSGKETQYFGPGTRLLVL.

The CDR3 region is CASSAQLGPYEQYF. The chain carries TRBV9 and TRBJ2-7; TCRdb selects TRBD1, and the lack of DNA leaves this call unchecked. The CDR3 is made up of 14 amino acids. Germline CDR1 reads SGDLS; CDR2 reads YYNGEE.

The CDR3 here is CSVEAGMVGASVETQYF. This chain uses TRBV29-1 with TRBJ2-5; TCRdb's D gene call, TRBD1, goes unchecked for lack of DNA. This CDR3 has 17 amino acids. The germline CDR1 and CDR2 sequences are SQVTM and ANQGSEA.

This chain links TRBV14 with TRBJ2-1. CDR1 and CDR2 (germline): SGHDN, FVKESK. This CDR3 comprises 12 residues. The CDR3 spells CASSQVRTEQFF.

The V and J genes are TRBV7-7 and TRBJ2-3; the D call from TCRdb, TRBD2, cannot be confirmed without DNA. The germline V gene encodes CDR1 SSHAT and CDR2 FNYEAQ (reference sequence). The CDR3 runs to 18 residues. The CDR3 sequence is CASSLTATSGGASDTQYF.

The rearrangement links TRBV9 to TRBJ1-2. From germline, CDR1 is SGDLS and CDR2 YYNGEE. This CDR3 is built from 11 residues. This CDR3 reads CASSFGDGYTF.

The J gene is TRBJ2-3, the V gene TRBV29-1; with no DNA, the TCRdb D assignment of TRBD1 cannot be verified. This CDR3 contains 14 residues. In germline, CDR1 is SQVTM, CDR2 ANQGSEA. CDR3: CSVSGVESTDTQYF.

The genes are TRBV20-1 and TRBJ1-1; TCRdb calls TRBD1, which cannot be checked without DNA. This CDR3 is built from 11 residues. Germline lookup yields CDR1 DFQATT and CDR2 SNEGSKA (reference sequence). The CDR3 spells CSAPGLFEAFF.

The V gene is TRBV4-1, the J gene TRBJ1-2; the D call from TCRdb, TRBD1, cannot be confirmed without DNA. Germline V gene data show CDR1 as MGHRA and CDR2 as YSYEKL. The CDR3 is made up of 17 amino acids. The CDR3 is CASSQGFSDRGLDGYTF.

V usage is TRBV23-1 and J usage is TRBJ2-4; the TCRdb call, TRBD2, lacks DNA for checking. TRBV23-1 is reported as an ORF; its role is uncertain. CDR3 length equals 15 residues. CDR3 sequence: CASRPGEGSKNIQYF.